The present TCR beta chain was sequenced within a study of spatial heterogeneity in lung cancer. Background on the study: Detected sequences consistently included more beta-chain ones than alpha-chain ones. A unique TCR and UMI combination showed up more than ten times in raw reads, on average.

Time point reported: blood at routine non-recurrence follow-up after resection. TCRdb redid the calling of the 5' RACE reads with MiXCR, one entry per CDR3 protein. This table has 30,000 to 35,000 distinct CDR3 sequences, under 11% appearing once. This CDR3 has 14 amino acids. The germline V gene has CDR1 SGHVS and CDR2 FQNEAQ. V dropped 5 bases and J dropped 2 bases, with 13 bases sitting between them. The rearrangement joins TRBV7-8 to TRBJ2-7, with D possibly TRBD1 on 6 matching bases. This specimen consisted of PBMCs, obtained at follow-up. The clonotype was recovered from a female donor with early-stage non-small cell lung cancer. For the CDR3, the DNA is TGTGCCAGCAGCCCAGGGGACGGACCCTACGAGCAGTACTTC. Amino acid sequence: CASSPGDGPYEQYF.